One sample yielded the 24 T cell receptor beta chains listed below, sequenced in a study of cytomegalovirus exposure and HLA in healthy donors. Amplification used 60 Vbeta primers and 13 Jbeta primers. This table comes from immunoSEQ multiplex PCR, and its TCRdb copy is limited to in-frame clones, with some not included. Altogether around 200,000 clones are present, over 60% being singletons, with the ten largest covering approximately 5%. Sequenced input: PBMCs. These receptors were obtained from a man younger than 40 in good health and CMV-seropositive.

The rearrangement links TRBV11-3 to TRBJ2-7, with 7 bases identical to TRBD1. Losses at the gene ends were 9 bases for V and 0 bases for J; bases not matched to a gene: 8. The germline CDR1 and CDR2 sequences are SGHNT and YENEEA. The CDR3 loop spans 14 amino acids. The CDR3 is CASASGTASYEQYF. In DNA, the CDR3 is TGTGCCAGTGCCTCCGGGACAGCCTCCTACGAGCAGTACTTC.

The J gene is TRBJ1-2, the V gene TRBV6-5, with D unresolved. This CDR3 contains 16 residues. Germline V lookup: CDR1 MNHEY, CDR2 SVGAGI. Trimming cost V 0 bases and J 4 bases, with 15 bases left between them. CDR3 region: CASSYSAGPEGYGYTF. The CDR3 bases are TGTGCCAGCAGTTACTCAGCGGGCCCCGAGGGCTATGGCTACACCTTC.

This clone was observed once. CDR3: CASRGGETDTQYF. The CDR3, as DNA: TGTGCCAGCAGGGGCGGGGAGACAGATACGCAGTATTTT. V usage is TRBV2 and J usage is TRBJ2-3, with D perhaps matching TRBD2 (6 bases). V dropped 6 bases and J dropped 3 bases, with 10 bases sitting between them. Germline lookup yields CDR1 SNHLY and CDR2 FYNNEI. The CDR3 is 13 residues long. The full variable domain, rest sourced from reference TRBV2 and TRBJ2-3, is EPEVTQTPSHQVTQMGQEVILRCVPISNHLYFYWYRQILGQKVEFLVSFYNNEISEKSEIFDDQFSVERPDGSNFTLKIRSTKLEDSAMYFCASRGGETDTQYFGPGTRLTVL.

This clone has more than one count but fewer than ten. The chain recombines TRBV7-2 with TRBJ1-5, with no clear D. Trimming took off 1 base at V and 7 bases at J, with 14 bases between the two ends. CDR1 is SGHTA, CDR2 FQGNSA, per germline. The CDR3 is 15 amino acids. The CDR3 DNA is TGTGCCAGCAGCTTAGGCACAGAAAGGAGGCAGCCCCAGCATTTT. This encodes CASSLGTERRQPQHF.

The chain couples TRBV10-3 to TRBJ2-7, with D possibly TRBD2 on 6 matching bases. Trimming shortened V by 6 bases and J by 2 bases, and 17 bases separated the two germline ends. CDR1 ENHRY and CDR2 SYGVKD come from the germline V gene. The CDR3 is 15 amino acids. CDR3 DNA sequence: TGTGCCATCAGCACCGATAGCGGTTCAGCCTACGAGCAGTACTTC. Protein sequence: CAISTDSGSAYEQYF.

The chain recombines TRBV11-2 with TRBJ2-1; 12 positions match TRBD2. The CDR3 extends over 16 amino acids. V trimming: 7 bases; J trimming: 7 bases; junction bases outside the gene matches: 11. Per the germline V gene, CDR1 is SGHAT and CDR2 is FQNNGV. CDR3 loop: CASTLLAGGRWNEQFF. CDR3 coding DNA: TGTGCCAGCACCCTCCTAGCGGGGGGGCGATGGAATGAGCAGTTCTTC.

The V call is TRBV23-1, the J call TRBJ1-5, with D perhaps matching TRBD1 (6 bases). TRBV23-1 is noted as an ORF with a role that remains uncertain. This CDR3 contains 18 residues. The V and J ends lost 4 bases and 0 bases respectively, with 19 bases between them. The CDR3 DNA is TGCGCCAGCAGTCCCCCCGGGGGGACATTTAATAGCAATCAGCCCCAGCATTTT. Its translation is CASSPPGGTFNSNQPQHF.

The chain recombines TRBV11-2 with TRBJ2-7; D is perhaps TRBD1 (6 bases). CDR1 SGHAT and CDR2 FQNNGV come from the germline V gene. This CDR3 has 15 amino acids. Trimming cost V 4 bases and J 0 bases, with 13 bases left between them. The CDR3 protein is CASSSPGAFSYEQYF. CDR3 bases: TGTGCCAGCAGCTCCCCAGGGGCCTTCTCCTACGAGCAGTACTTC.

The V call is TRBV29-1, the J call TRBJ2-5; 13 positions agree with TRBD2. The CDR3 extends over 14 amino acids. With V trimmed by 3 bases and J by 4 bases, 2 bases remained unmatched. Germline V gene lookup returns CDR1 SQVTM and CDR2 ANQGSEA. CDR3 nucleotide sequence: TGCAGCGTTGACGGACTAGCGGGAGTAGAGACCCAGTACTTC. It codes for CSVDGLAGVETQYF.

The CDR3 nucleotides are TGTGCCAGCAGTTATTTCTCCCCCGGACAGGTCTCCTTCTCTGGGGCCAACGTCCTGACTTTC. It encodes CASSYFSPGQVSFSGANVLTF. The chain is built from TRBV27 and TRBJ2-6; 7 nucleotides match TRBD1. The CDR3 has 21 residues. The junction had 18 bases not matched to a gene; V was cut back by 4 bases and J by 0 bases. Germline V gene data show CDR1 as MNHEY and CDR2 as SMNVEV (reference sequence). The variable domain in full, with the rest retrieved from reference TRBV27 and TRBJ2-6, is EAQVTQNPRYLITVTGKKLTVTCSQNMNHEYMSWYRQDPGLGLRQIYYSMNVEVTDKGDVPEGYKVSRKEKRNFPLILESPSPNQTSLYFCASSYFSPGQVSFSGANVLTFGAGSRLTVL.

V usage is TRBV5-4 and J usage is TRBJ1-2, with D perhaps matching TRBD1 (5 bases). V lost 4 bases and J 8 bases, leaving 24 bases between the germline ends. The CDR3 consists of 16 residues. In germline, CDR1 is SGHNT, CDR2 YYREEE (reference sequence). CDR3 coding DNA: TGTGCCAGCAGCCCTAATCCGGCATCTGGGGCCCGAGGCTACACCTTC. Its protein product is CASSPNPASGARGYTF.

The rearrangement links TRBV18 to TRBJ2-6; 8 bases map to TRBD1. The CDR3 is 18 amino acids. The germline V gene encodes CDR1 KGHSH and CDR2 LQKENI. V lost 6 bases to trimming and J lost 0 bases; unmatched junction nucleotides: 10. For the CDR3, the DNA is TGTGCCAGCTCTCCTAGCAGGGGGCAGATCTCTGGGGCCAACGTCCTGACTTTC. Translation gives CASSPSRGQISGANVLTF.

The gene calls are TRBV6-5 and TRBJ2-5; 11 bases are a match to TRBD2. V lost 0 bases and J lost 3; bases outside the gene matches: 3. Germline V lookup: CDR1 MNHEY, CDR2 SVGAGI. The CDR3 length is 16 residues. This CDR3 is CASSYSSGRVEETQYF. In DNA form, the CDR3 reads TGTGCCAGCAGTTACTCTAGCGGGAGGGTGGAAGAGACCCAGTACTTC.

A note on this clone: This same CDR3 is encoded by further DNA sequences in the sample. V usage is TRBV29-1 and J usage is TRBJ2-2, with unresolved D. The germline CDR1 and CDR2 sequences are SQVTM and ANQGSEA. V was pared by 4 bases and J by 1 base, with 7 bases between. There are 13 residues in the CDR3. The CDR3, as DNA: TGCAGCGTTGGAGGCGGGAACACCGGGGAGCTGTTTTTT. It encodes CSVGGGNTGELFF.

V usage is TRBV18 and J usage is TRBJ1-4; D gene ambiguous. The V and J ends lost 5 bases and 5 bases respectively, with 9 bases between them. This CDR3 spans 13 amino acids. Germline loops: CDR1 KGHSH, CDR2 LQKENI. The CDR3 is CASSADMNEKLFF. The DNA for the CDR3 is TGTGCCAGCTCAGCCGACATGAATGAAAAACTGTTTTTT.

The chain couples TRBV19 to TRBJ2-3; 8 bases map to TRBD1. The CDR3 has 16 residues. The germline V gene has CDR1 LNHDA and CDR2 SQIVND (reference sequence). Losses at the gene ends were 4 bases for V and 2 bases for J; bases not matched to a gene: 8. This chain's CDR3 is CASSSGQGRYTDTQYF. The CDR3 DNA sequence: TGTGCCAGTAGTAGCGGACAGGGTCGATACACAGATACGCAGTATTTT.

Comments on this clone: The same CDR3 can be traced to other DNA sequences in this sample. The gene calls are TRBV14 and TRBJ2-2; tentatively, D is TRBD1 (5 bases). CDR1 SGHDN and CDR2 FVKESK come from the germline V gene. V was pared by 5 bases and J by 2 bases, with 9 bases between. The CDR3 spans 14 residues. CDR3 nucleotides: TGTGCCAGCAGCTCCCAGGGAAACACCGGGGAGCTGTTTTTT. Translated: CASSSQGNTGELFF.

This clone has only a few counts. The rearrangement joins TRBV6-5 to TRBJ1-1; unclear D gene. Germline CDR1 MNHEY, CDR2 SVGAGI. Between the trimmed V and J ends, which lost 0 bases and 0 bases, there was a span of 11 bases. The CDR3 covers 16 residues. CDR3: CASSYSESRMNTEAFF. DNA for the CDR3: TGTGCCAGCAGTTACTCGGAAAGCAGGATGAACACTGAAGCTTTCTTT.

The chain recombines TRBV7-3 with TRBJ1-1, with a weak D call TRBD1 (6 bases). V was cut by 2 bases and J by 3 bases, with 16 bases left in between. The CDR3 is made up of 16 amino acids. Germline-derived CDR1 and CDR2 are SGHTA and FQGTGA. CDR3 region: CASSLGARGWDTEAFF. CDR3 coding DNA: TGTGCCAGCAGCTTAGGCGCCAGGGGTTGGGACACTGAAGCTTTCTTT.

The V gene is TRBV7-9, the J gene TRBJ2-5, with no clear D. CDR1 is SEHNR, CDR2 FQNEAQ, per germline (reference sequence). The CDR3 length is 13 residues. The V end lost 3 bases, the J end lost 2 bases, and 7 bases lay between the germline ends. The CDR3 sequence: CASSFFQQETQYF. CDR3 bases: TGTGCCAGCAGCTTCTTCCAGCAAGAGACCCAGTACTTC. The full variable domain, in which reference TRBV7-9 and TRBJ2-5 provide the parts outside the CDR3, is DTGVSQNPRHKITKRGQNVTFRCDPISEHNRLYWYRQTLGQGPEFLTYFQNEAQLEKSRLLSDRFSAERPKGSFSTLEIQRTEQGDSAMYLCASSFFQQETQYFGPGTRLLVL.

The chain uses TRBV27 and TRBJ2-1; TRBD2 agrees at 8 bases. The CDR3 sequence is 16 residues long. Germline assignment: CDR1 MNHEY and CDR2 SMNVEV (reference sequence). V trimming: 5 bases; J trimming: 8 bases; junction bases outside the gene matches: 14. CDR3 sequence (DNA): TGTGCCAGCAGTCCCGGGACTAGTTCAAGTAGGGATGAGCAGTTCTTC. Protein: CASSPGTSSSRDEQFF.

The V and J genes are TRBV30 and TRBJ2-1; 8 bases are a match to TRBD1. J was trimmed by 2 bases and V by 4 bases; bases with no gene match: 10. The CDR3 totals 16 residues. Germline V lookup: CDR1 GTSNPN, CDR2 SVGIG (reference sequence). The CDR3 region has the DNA TGTGCCTGGAAGATTCGGACAGGGAGTACCTACAATGAGCAGTTCTTC. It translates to CAWKIRTGSTYNEQFF.

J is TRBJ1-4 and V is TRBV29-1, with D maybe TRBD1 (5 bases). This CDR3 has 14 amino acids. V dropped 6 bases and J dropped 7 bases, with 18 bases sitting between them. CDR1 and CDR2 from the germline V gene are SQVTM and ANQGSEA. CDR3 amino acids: CSVAQGRLGEKLFF. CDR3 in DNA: TGCAGCGTCGCGCAGGGCAGACTAGGTGAAAAACTGTTTTTT.

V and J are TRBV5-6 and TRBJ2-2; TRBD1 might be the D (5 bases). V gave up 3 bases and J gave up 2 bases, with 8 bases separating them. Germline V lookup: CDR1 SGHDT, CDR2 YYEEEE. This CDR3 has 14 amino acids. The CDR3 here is CASSWQGNTGELFF. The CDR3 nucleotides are TGTGCCAGCAGCTGGCAGGGAAACACCGGGGAGCTGTTTTTT. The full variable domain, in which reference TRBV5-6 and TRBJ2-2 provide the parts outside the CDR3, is DAGVTQSPTHLIKTRGQQVTLRCSPKSGHDTVSWYQQALGQGPQFIFQYYEEEERQRGNFPDRFSGHQFPNYSSELNVNALLLGDSALYLCASSWQGNTGELFFGEGSRLTVL.